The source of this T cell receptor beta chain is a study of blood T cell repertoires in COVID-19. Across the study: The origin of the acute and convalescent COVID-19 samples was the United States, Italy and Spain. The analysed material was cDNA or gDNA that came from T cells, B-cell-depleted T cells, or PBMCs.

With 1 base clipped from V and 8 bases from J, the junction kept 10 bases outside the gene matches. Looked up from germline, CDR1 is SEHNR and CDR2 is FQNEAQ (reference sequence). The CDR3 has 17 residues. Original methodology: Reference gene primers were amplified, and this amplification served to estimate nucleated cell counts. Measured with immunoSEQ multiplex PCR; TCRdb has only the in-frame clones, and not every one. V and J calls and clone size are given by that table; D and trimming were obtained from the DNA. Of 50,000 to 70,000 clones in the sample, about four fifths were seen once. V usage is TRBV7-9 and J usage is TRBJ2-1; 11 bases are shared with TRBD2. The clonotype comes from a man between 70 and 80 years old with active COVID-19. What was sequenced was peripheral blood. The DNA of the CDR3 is TGTGCCAGCAGCTTAGAGGGGGCTAGCGGGAGGAGGGATGAGCAGTTCTTC. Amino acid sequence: CASSLEGASGRRDEQFF.